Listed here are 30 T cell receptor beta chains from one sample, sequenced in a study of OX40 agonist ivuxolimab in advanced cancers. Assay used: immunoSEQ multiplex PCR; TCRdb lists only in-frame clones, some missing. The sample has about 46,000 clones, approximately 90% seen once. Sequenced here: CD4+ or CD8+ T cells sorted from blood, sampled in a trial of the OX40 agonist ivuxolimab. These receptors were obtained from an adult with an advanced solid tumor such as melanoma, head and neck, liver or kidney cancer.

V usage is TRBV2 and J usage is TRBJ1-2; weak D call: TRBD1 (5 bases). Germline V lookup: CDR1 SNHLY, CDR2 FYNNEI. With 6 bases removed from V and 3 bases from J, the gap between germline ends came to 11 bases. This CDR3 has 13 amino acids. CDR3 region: CASREQVDYGYTF. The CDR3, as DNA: TGTGCCAGCAGGGAACAGGTGGACTATGGCTACACCTTC.

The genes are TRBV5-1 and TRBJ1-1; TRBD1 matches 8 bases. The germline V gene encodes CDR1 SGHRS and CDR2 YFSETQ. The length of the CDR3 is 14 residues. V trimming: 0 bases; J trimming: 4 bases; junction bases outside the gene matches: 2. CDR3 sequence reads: CASSLGDRGTEAFF. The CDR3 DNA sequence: TGCGCCAGCAGCTTGGGAGACAGGGGCACTGAAGCTTTCTTT. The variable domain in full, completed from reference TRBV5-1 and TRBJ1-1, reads KAGVTQTPRYLIKTRGQQVTLSCSPISGHRSVSWYQQTPGQGLQFLFEYFSETQRNKGNFPGRFSGRQFSNSRSEMNVSTLELGDSALYLCASSLGDRGTEAFFGQGTRLTVV.

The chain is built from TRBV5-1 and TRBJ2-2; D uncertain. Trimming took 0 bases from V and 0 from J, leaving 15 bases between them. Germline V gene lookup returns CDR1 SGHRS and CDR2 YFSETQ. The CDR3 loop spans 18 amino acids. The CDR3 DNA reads TGCGCCAGCAGCTTGGGGGCTAGTTCCCGGCCGAACACCGGGGAGCTGTTTTTT. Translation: CASSLGASSRPNTGELFF.

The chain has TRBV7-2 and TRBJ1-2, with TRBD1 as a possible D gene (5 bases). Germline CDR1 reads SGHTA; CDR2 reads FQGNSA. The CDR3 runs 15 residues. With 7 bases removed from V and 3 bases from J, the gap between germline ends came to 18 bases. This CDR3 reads CASTHAPRQYYGYTF. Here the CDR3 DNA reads TGTGCCAGCACCCACGCCCCACGACAGTACTATGGCTACACCTTC.

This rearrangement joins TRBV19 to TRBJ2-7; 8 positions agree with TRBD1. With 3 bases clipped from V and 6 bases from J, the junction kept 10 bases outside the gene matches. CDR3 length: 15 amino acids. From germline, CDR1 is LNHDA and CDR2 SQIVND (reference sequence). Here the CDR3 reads CASSIGQGPLSEQYF. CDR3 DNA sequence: TGTGCCAGTAGTATCGGACAGGGACCTTTGAGCGAGCAGTACTTC. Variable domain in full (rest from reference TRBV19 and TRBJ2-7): DGGITQSPKYLFRKEGQNVTLSCEQNLNHDAMYWYRQDPGQGLRLIYYSQIVNDFQKGDIAEGYSVSREKKESFPLTVTSAQKNPTAFYLCASSIGQGPLSEQYFGPGTRLTVT.

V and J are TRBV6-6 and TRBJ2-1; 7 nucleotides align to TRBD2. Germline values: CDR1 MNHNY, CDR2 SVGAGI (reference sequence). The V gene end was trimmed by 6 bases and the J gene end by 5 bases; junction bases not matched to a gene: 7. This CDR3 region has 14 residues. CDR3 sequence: CASSSTSTNNEQFF. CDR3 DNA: TGTGCCAGCAGCTCGACTAGCACAAACAATGAGCAGTTCTTC.

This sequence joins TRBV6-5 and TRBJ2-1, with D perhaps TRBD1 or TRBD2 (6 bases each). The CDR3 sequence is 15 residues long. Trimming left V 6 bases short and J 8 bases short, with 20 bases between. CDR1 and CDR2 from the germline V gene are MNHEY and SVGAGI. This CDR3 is CASRPLGGGSDEQFF. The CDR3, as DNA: TGTGCCAGCAGGCCACTCGGAGGGGGGTCGGATGAGCAGTTCTTC.

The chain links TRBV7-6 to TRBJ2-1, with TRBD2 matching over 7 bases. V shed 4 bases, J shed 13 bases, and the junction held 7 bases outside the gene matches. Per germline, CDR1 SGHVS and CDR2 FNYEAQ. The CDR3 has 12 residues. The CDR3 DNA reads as TGTGCCAGCAGCTCTCTTGGACTAGACCAGTTCTTC. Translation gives CASSSLGLDQFF.

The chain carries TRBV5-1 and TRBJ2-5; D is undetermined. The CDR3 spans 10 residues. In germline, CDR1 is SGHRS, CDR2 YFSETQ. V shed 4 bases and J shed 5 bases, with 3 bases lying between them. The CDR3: CASSSETQYF. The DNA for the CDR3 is TGCGCCAGCAGCAGCGAGACCCAGTACTTC.

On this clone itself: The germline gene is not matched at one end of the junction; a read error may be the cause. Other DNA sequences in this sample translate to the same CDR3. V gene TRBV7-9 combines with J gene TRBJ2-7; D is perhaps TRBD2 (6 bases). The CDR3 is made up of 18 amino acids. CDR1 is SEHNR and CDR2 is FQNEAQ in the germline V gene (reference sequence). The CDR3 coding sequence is TGCGCCAGCAGCTTAGTGCGGGGACTTTTTAAGAGCTCCTACGAGCAGTACTTC. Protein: CASSLVRGLFKSSYEQYF.

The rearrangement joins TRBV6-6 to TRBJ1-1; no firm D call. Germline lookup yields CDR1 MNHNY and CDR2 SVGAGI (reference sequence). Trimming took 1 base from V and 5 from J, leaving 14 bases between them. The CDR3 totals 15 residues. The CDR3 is CASSYFPSGRTEAFF. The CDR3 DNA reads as TGTGCCAGCAGTTACTTTCCATCCGGGCGGACTGAAGCTTTCTTT.

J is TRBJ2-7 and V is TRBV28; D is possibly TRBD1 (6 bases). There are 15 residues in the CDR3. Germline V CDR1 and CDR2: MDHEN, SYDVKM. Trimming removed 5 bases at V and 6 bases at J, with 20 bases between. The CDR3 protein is CASSHRGRGVIEQYF. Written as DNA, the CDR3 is TGTGCCAGCAGTCATCGGGGCAGGGGAGTAATCGAGCAGTACTTC.

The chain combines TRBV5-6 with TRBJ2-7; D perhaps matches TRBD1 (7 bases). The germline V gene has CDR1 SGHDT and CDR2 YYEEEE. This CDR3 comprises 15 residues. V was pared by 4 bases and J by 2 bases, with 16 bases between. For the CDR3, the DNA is TGTGCCAGCAGCCCGGCGGGACAGTCTCCCTACGAGCAGTACTTC. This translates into CASSPAGQSPYEQYF.

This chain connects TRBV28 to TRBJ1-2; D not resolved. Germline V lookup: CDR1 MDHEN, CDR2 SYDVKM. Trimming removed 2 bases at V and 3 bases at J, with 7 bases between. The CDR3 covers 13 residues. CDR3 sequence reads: CASSLRVDYGYTF. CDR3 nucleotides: TGTGCCAGCAGTTTACGGGTCGACTATGGCTACACCTTC.

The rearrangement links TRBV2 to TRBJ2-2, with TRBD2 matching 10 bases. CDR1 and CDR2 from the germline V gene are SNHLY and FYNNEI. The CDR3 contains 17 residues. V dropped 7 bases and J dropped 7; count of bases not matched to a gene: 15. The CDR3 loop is CASTTPLLAGDGGELFF. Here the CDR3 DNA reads TGTGCCAGCACTACCCCGCTGCTAGCGGGAGACGGCGGGGAGCTGTTTTTT.

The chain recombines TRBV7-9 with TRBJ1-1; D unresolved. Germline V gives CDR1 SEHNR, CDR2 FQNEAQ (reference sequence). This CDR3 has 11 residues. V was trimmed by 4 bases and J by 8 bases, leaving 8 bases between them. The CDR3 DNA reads TGTGCCAGCAGCTCACAGACGGAAGCTTTCTTT. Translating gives CASSSQTEAFF.

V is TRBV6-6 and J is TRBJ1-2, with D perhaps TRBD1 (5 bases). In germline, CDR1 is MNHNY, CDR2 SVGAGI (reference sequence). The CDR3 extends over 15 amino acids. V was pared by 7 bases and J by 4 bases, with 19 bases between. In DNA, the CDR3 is TGTGCCAGCACCCTTACGTCGGGGGACGGCTATGGCTACACCTTC. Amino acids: CASTLTSGDGYGYTF.

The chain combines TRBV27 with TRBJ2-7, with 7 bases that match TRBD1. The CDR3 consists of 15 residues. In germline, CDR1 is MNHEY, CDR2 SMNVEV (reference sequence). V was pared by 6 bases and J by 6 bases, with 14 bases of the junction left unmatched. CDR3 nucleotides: TGTGCCAGCAGCGAAGCCGGGACAGCCAAACGCGAGCAGTACTTC. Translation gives CASSEAGTAKREQYF.

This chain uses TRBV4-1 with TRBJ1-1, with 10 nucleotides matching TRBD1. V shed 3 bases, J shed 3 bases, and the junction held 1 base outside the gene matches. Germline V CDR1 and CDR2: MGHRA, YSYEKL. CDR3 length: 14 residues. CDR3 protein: CASSHGTGDTEAFF. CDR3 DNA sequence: TGCGCCAGCAGCCACGGGACAGGGGACACTGAAGCTTTCTTT.

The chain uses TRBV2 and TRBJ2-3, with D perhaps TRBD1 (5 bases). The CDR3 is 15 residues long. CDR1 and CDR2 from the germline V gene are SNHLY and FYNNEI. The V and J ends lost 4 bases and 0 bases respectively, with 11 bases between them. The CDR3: CASSVLRGSTDTQYF. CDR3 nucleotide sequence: TGTGCCAGCAGTGTGTTAAGGGGAAGCACAGATACGCAGTATTTT.

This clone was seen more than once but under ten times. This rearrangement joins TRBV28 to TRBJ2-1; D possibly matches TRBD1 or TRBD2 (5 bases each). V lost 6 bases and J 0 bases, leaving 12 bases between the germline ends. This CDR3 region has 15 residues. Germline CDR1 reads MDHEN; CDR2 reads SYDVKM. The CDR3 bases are TGTGCCAGCAGCCCCGGGGCGGCCTCCTACAATGAGCAGTTCTTC. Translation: CASSPGAASYNEQFF.

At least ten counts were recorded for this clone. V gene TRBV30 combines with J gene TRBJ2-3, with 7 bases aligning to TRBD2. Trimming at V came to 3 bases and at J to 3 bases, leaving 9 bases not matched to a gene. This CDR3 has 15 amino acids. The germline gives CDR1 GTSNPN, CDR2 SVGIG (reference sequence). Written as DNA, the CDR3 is TGTGCCTGGAGGGAGGGGCAGGGAGGGACAGATACGCAGTATTTT. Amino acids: CAWREGQGGTDTQYF. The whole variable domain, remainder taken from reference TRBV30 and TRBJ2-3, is SQTIHQWPATLVQPVGSPLSLECTVEGTSNPNLYWYRQAAGRGLQLLFYSVGIGQISSEVPQNLSASRPQDRQFILSSKKLLLSDSGFYLCAWREGQGGTDTQYFGPGTRLTVL.

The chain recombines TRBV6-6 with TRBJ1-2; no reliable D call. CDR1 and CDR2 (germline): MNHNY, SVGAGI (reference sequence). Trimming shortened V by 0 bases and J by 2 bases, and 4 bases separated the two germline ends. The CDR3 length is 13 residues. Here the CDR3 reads CASSYSGNYGYTF. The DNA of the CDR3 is TGTGCCAGCAGTTACTCGGGGAACTATGGCTACACCTTC.

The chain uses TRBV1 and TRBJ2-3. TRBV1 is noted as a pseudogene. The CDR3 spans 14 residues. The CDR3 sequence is CTSSQGGSTDTQYF. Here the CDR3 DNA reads TGCACCAGCAGCCAAGGGGGGAGCACAGATACGCAGTATTTT.

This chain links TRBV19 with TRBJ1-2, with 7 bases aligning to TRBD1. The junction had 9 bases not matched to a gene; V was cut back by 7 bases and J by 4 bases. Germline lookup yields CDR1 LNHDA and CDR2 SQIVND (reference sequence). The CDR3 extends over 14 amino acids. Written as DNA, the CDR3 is TGTGCCAGTACCGCGACGGGACAGCCCTATGGCTACACCTTC. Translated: CASTATGQPYGYTF.

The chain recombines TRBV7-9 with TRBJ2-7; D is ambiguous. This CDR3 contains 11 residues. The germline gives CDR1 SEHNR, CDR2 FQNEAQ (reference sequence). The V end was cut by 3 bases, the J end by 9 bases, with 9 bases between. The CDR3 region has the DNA TGTGCCAGCAGCTTCGACGAGTGGCAGTACTTC. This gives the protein CASSFDEWQYF.

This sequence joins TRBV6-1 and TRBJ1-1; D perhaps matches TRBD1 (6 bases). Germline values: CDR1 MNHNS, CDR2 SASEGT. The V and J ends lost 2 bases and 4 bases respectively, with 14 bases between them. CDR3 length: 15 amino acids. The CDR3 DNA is TGTGCCAGCAGTGAATTCGGGGGGGCGAGCACTGAAGCTTTCTTT. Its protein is CASSEFGGASTEAFF.

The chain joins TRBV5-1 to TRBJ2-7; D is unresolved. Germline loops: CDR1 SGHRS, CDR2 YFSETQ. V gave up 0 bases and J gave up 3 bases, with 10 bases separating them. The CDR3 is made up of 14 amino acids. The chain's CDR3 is CASSLAGEGYEQYF. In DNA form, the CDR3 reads TGCGCCAGCAGCTTGGCTGGGGAAGGCTACGAGCAGTACTTC.

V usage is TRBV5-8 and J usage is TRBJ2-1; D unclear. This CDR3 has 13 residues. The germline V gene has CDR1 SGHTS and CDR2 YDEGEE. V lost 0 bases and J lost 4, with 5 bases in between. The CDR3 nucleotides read TGTGCCAGCAGCTTGGTCAGATACAATGAGCAGTTCTTC. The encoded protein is CASSLVRYNEQFF.

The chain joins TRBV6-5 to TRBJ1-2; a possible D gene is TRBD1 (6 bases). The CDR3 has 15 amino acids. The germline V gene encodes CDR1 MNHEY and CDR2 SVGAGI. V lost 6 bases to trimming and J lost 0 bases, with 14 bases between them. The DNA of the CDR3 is TGTGCCAGCAGGAAACAGGGATCTCCTAACTATGGCTACACCTTC. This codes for CASRKQGSPNYGYTF.